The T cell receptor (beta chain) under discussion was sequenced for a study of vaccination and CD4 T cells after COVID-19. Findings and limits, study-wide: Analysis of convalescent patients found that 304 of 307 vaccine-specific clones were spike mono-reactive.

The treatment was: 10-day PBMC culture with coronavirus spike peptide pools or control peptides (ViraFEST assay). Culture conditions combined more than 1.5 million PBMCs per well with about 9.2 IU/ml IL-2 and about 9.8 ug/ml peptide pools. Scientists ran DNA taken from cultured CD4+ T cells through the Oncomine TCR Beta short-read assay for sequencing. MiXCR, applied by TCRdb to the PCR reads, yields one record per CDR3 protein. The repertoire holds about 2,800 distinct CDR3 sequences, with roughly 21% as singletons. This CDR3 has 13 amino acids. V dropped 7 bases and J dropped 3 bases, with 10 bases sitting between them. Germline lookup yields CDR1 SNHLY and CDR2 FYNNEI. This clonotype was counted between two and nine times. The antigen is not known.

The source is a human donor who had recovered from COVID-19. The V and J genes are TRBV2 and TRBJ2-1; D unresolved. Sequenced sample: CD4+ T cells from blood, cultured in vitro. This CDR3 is CASKNRIYNEQFF. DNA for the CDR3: TGTGCCAGCAAAAATCGGATCTACAATGAGCAGTTCTTC.